The rows below give T cell receptor beta chains drawn from one sample of a study of shared clonotypes between healthy human individuals. Method: immunoSEQ multiplex PCR; TCRdb's copy keeps in-frame clones and lacks some. The sample includes around 450,000 clones, roughly three quarters of them seen just once. The source material was PBMCs. All receptors come from a woman between 40 and 55 years old in good health. Some clones in this sample may be carry-over from other donors' samples. CDR3s include the opening cysteine and the closing phenylalanine or tryptophan. The D gene is left open where the match is weak. For some rows the clone size is stated as once, few or many, or as a class when expanded; others skip it.

d_gene: TRBD2
abundance: -
j_gene: TRBJ2-5
v_gene: TRBV30
CDR3nt: TGTGCCTGGAGTGGAGCGGGGGGACAAGAGACCCAGTACTTC
CDR3aa: CAWSGAGGQETQYF

d_gene: -
abundance: -
j_gene: TRBJ1-4
v_gene: TRBV30
CDR3nt: TGTGCCTGGAGTGGGGCAGCAAATTATCATGAAAAACTGTTTTTT
CDR3aa: CAWSGAANYHEKLFF

d_gene: -
abundance: -
j_gene: TRBJ2-5
v_gene: TRBV15
CDR3nt: TGTGCCACCAGCAGAGCGGGGGTCTCCCAAGAGACCCAGTACTTC
CDR3aa: CATSRAGVSQETQYF

d_gene: TRBD1
abundance: -
j_gene: TRBJ2-7
v_gene: TRBV5-1
CDR3nt: TGCGCCAGCAGCACTGATACCGGGACAGGAGCTTACGAGCAGTACTTC
CDR3aa: CASSTDTGTGAYEQYF

d_gene: TRBD1
abundance: -
j_gene: TRBJ2-2
v_gene: TRBV28
CDR3nt: TGTGCCAGCCGAGGAGGGACAGGGAGCGCCGGGGAGCTGTTTTTT
CDR3aa: CASRGGTGSAGELFF

d_gene: -
abundance: -
j_gene: TRBJ1-4
v_gene: TRBV15
CDR3nt: TGTGCCACCAGCAGAGATATGGGGTGGGATGAAAAACTGTTTTTT
CDR3aa: CATSRDMGWDEKLFF

d_gene: -
abundance: -
j_gene: TRBJ2-3
v_gene: TRBV5-1
CDR3nt: TGCGCCAGCAGCTTTGGCACAGATACGCAGTATTTT
CDR3aa: CASSFGTDTQYF

d_gene: -
abundance: -
j_gene: TRBJ2-5
v_gene: TRBV21-1
CDR3nt: TGTGCCAGCAGCAAGGCAGGGGGCGGCCAAGAGACCCAGTACTTC
CDR3aa: CASSKAGGGQETQYF

d_gene: TRBD2
abundance: -
j_gene: TRBJ2-5
v_gene: TRBV19
CDR3nt: TGTGCCAGTTCCCCCGGGCGGGGGGTAGGGCTCGGGGAGACCCAGTACTTC
CDR3aa: CASSPGRGVGLGETQYF

d_gene: TRBD2
abundance: -
j_gene: TRBJ2-5
v_gene: TRBV19
CDR3nt: TGTGCCAGTAGTATCGGGCTAGCGGGAGTTGAGACCCAGTACTTC
CDR3aa: CASSIGLAGVETQYF

d_gene: -
abundance: -
j_gene: TRBJ2-5
v_gene: TRBV5-1
CDR3nt: TGCGCCAGCAGCTCCCCCACCCAAGAGACCCAGTACTTC
CDR3aa: CASSSPTQETQYF

d_gene: TRBD1
abundance: -
j_gene: TRBJ1-2
v_gene: TRBV5-1
CDR3nt: TGCGCCAGCAGCTTGGTGGCCGGACAGGGAAAGGGTGGCTACACCTTC
CDR3aa: CASSLVAGQGKGGYTF

d_gene: TRBD1
abundance: -
j_gene: TRBJ1-2
v_gene: TRBV7-2
CDR3nt: TGTGCCAGCAGCGGGGACAGGCGCTATGGCTACACCTTC
CDR3aa: CASSGDRRYGYTF

d_gene: TRBD2
abundance: once
j_gene: TRBJ2-5
v_gene: TRBV7-3
CDR3nt: TGTGCCAGCAGCCCACGGGCTAGCGGGATGGAGACCCAGTACTTC
CDR3aa: CASSPRASGMETQYF

d_gene: -
abundance: -
j_gene: TRBJ2-5
v_gene: TRBV30
CDR3nt: TGTGCCTGGAGCCCGTACCAAGAGACCCAGTACTTC
CDR3aa: CAWSPYQETQYF

d_gene: TRBD2
abundance: -
j_gene: TRBJ2-2
v_gene: TRBV28
CDR3nt: TGTGCCAGCAGTTCCCGGACTAGCGGGAGCTCGGGGGAGCTGTTTTTT
CDR3aa: CASSSRTSGSSGELFF

d_gene: -
abundance: -
j_gene: TRBJ2-2
v_gene: TRBV7-9
CDR3nt: TGTGCCAGCAGGGGTCTAGCGTCCCATGGAACCGGGGAGCTGTTTTTT
CDR3aa: CASRGLASHGTGELFF

d_gene: -
abundance: once
j_gene: TRBJ2-3
v_gene: TRBV7-6
CDR3nt: TGTGCCAGCAGCCCCCAGCGGGCAGATACGCAGTATTTT
CDR3aa: CASSPQRADTQYF

d_gene: -
abundance: -
j_gene: TRBJ1-5
v_gene: TRBV7-2
CDR3nt: TGTGCCAGCAGCTTAATTTCAGGGGACCTCCTTTATAGCAATCAGCCCCAGCATTTT
CDR3aa: CASSLISGDLLYSNQPQHF

d_gene: -
abundance: -
j_gene: TRBJ1-1
v_gene: TRBV6-6
CDR3nt: TGTGCCCTCACCGGGGAAAGTGGCACTGAAGCTTTCTTT
CDR3aa: CALTGESGTEAFF

d_gene: -
abundance: few
j_gene: TRBJ1-1
v_gene: TRBV11-3
CDR3nt: TGTGCCAGCAGCTTAGCGGGGAAGGCGACTGAAGCTTTCTTT
CDR3aa: CASSLAGKATEAFF

d_gene: TRBD2
abundance: -
j_gene: TRBJ2-1
v_gene: TRBV7-9
CDR3nt: TGTGCCAGCACCCAAGCGGGAGCCTACAATGAGCAGTTCTTC
CDR3aa: CASTQAGAYNEQFF

d_gene: TRBD1
abundance: -
j_gene: TRBJ2-7
v_gene: TRBV7-3
CDR3nt: TGTGCCAGCAGCTCCCAGGGGGACTCCTACGAGCAGTACTTC
CDR3aa: CASSSQGDSYEQYF

d_gene: -
abundance: -
j_gene: TRBJ1-1
v_gene: TRBV25-1
CDR3nt: TGTGCCAGCAGGGAATCGGCCGCCAACACTGAAGCTTTCTTT
CDR3aa: CASRESAANTEAFF

d_gene: TRBD1
abundance: -
j_gene: TRBJ2-2
v_gene: TRBV7-6
CDR3nt: TGTGCCAGCAGCTTAGTCCCGGGACAGTTCACCGGGGAGCTGTTTTTT
CDR3aa: CASSLVPGQFTGELFF

d_gene: TRBD1
abundance: -
j_gene: TRBJ2-7
v_gene: TRBV27
CDR3nt: TGTGCCAGCAGTTCGGGACAGGGATACTCCTACGAGCAGTACTTC
CDR3aa: CASSSGQGYSYEQYF

d_gene: -
abundance: once
j_gene: TRBJ1-2
v_gene: TRBV5-4
CDR3nt: TGTGCCAGCAGCTTGGGGGGCTCCAATGGTGGCTACACCTTC
CDR3aa: CASSLGGSNGGYTF

d_gene: TRBD1
abundance: -
j_gene: TRBJ1-2
v_gene: TRBV27
CDR3nt: TGTGCCAGCAGTCCGGCACAGGGGAGCTTCTATGGCTACACCTTC
CDR3aa: CASSPAQGSFYGYTF

d_gene: TRBD2
abundance: once
j_gene: TRBJ2-1
v_gene: TRBV9
CDR3nt: TGTGCCAGCAGCGTATCCGGGATTAGCGGGTTCAATGAGCAGTTCTTC
CDR3aa: CASSVSGISGFNEQFF

d_gene: -
abundance: -
j_gene: TRBJ2-3
v_gene: TRBV27
CDR3nt: TGTGCCAGCAGTTTCTCAAGGTCGGATACGCAGTATTTT
CDR3aa: CASSFSRSDTQYF

d_gene: -
abundance: -
j_gene: TRBJ1-4
v_gene: TRBV6-4
CDR3nt: TGTGCCAGCAGTGAAACCCTGGGTGAAAAACTGTTTTTT
CDR3aa: CASSETLGEKLFF

d_gene: -
abundance: few
j_gene: TRBJ2-7
v_gene: TRBV7-6
CDR3nt: TGTGCCAGCAGCTATTTTAAGGGGTACGAGCAGTACTTC
CDR3aa: CASSYFKGYEQYF

d_gene: -
abundance: once
j_gene: TRBJ1-1
v_gene: TRBV6-6
CDR3nt: TGTGCCAGCACCCAGCAGAACACTGAAGCTTTCTTT
CDR3aa: CASTQQNTEAFF

d_gene: -
abundance: -
j_gene: TRBJ1-5
v_gene: TRBV4-2
CDR3nt: TGTGCCAGCAGCCTTGGGTTGAGCAATCAGCCCCAGCATTTT
CDR3aa: CASSLGLSNQPQHF

d_gene: TRBD1
abundance: -
j_gene: TRBJ2-3
v_gene: TRBV5-1
CDR3nt: TGCGCCAGCAGCTTGGAGGGACAGGGGTCCTCGGATACGCAGTATTTT
CDR3aa: CASSLEGQGSSDTQYF

d_gene: TRBD2
abundance: -
j_gene: TRBJ2-1
v_gene: TRBV5-1
CDR3nt: TGCGCCAGCAGCTTGTGGGACTACACCTACAATGAGCAGTTCTTC
CDR3aa: CASSLWDYTYNEQFF

d_gene: TRBD1
abundance: -
j_gene: TRBJ2-7
v_gene: TRBV5-1
CDR3nt: TGCGCCAGCAGCACTCCGGGACAGGGATTTTACGAGCAGTACTTC
CDR3aa: CASSTPGQGFYEQYF

d_gene: -
abundance: -
j_gene: TRBJ1-1
v_gene: TRBV7-2
CDR3nt: TGTGCCAGCAGCCCCAGGACTCTTACGGAAGCTTTCTTT
CDR3aa: CASSPRTLTEAFF

d_gene: TRBD1
abundance: -
j_gene: TRBJ2-3
v_gene: TRBV4-1
CDR3nt: TGCGCCAGCAGCCCAACGGGACAGGTGACAGATACGCAGTATTTT
CDR3aa: CASSPTGQVTDTQYF

d_gene: -
abundance: -
j_gene: TRBJ2-3
v_gene: TRBV12-5
CDR3nt: TGTGCTAGTGGTAACCCACGGTTGGGAGATACGCAGTATTTT
CDR3aa: CASGNPRLGDTQYF

d_gene: -
abundance: -
j_gene: TRBJ2-7
v_gene: TRBV11-1
CDR3nt: TGTGCCAGCAGTCATAGCTCCTACGAGCAGTACTTC
CDR3aa: CASSHSSYEQYF

d_gene: TRBD2
abundance: -
j_gene: TRBJ2-1
v_gene: TRBV7-2
CDR3nt: TGTGCCAGCAGGGCTAGCGGGAGGAGCTACAATGAGCAGTTCTTC
CDR3aa: CASRASGRSYNEQFF

d_gene: -
abundance: -
j_gene: TRBJ2-7
v_gene: TRBV29-1
CDR3nt: TGCAGCGTGGGCGGACTGGGGGGAACTTACGAGCAGTACTTC
CDR3aa: CSVGGLGGTYEQYF

d_gene: TRBD2
abundance: -
j_gene: TRBJ2-7
v_gene: TRBV11-2
CDR3nt: TGTGCCAGCAGCCCCCTTAGCGGGAGCGGGCCCTACGAGCAGTACTTC
CDR3aa: CASSPLSGSGPYEQYF

d_gene: TRBD2
abundance: -
j_gene: TRBJ2-7
v_gene: TRBV30
CDR3nt: TGTGCCTGGAGTGGGGGGGGTTACGAGCAGTACTTC
CDR3aa: CAWSGGGYEQYF

d_gene: -
abundance: few
j_gene: TRBJ2-7
v_gene: TRBV10-3
CDR3nt: TGTGCCATCAGTGATACAGGGGAGGGGATGTACGAGCAGTACTTC
CDR3aa: CAISDTGEGMYEQYF

d_gene: -
abundance: -
j_gene: TRBJ2-7
v_gene: TRBV28
CDR3nt: TGTGCCAGCAGTCCCCGGACCGCGTGGCCCTACGAGCAGTACTTC
CDR3aa: CASSPRTAWPYEQYF

d_gene: -
abundance: -
j_gene: TRBJ1-1
v_gene: TRBV6-4
CDR3nt: TGTGCCAGCAGGCGGGACGGTGGGGTCACTGAAGCTTTCTTT
CDR3aa: CASRRDGGVTEAFF

d_gene: TRBD1
abundance: -
j_gene: TRBJ2-2
v_gene: TRBV6-4
CDR3nt: TGTGCCAGCAGTGACCCCGACAGGGGGAACACCGGGGAGCTGTTTTTT
CDR3aa: CASSDPDRGNTGELFF

d_gene: TRBD1
abundance: -
j_gene: TRBJ2-1
v_gene: TRBV11-2
CDR3nt: TGTGCCAGCAGCCGGGACAGTTTCTTCTTCAATGAGCAGTTCTTC
CDR3aa: CASSRDSFFFNEQFF

d_gene: -
abundance: -
j_gene: TRBJ1-5
v_gene: TRBV5-1
CDR3nt: TGCGCCAGCAGCCTAAGAAAGCATTTT
CDR3aa: CASSLRKHF

d_gene: -
abundance: few
j_gene: TRBJ1-1
v_gene: TRBV28
CDR3nt: TGTGCCAGCATCTCCAGCGACACTGAAGCTTTCTTT
CDR3aa: CASISSDTEAFF

d_gene: -
abundance: few
j_gene: TRBJ1-1
v_gene: TRBV28
CDR3nt: TGTGCCAGCACCACTGGGGGGCCGAACACTGAAGCTTTCTTT
CDR3aa: CASTTGGPNTEAFF

d_gene: TRBD2
abundance: -
j_gene: TRBJ2-7
v_gene: TRBV18
CDR3nt: TGTGCCAGCTCACGAACGCATAGCGGGTCCGACTACGAGCAGTACTTC
CDR3aa: CASSRTHSGSDYEQYF

d_gene: -
abundance: -
j_gene: TRBJ2-7
v_gene: TRBV21-1
CDR3nt: TGTGCCAGCAGCAAATTAGGGGGGACAGAATATGAGCAGTACTTC
CDR3aa: CASSKLGGTEYEQYF

d_gene: TRBD2
abundance: -
j_gene: TRBJ2-1
v_gene: TRBV19
CDR3nt: TGTGCCAGTAGGATCCAGCGGGAGGGCAATGAGCAGTTCTTC
CDR3aa: CASRIQREGNEQFF

d_gene: TRBD1
abundance: -
j_gene: TRBJ2-7
v_gene: TRBV19
CDR3nt: TGTGCCAGTAGTGTGGGACAGGGAGACGAGCAGTACTTC
CDR3aa: CASSVGQGDEQYF